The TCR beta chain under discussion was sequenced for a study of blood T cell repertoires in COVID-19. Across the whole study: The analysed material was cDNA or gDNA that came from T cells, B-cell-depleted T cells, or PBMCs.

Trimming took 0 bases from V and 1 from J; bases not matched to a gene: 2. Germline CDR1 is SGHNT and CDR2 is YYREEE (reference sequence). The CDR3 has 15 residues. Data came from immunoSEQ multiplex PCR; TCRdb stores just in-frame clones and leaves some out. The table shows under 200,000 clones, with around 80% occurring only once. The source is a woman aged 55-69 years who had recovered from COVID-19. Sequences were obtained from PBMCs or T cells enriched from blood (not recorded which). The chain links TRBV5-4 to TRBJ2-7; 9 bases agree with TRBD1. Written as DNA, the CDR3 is TGTGCCAGCAGCTTGGCTGGGACAGGGTCCTACGAGCAGTACTTC. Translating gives CASSLAGTGSYEQYF. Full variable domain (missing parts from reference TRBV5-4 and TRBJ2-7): ETGVTQSPTHLIKTRGQQVTLRCSSQSGHNTVSWYQQALGQGPQFIFQYYREEENGRGNFPPRFSGLQFPNYSSELNVNALELDDSALYLCASSLAGTGSYEQYFGPGTRLTVT.